This T cell receptor beta chain appears in the sequencing data of a study of T cell responses to AZD1222 COVID-19 vaccine. After removal of 5 bases from V and 6 bases from J, the junction contained 4 bases not matched to a gene. The CDR3 spans 14 residues. Germline loops: CDR1 SGHTA, CDR2 FQGTGA. Study observations and caveats: No repertoire was sampled before or during the peak T cell response, only after it. Clonal diversity may have been underestimated in mostly white British donors. Two AZD1222 doses significantly raised spike-specific TCR breadth and depth over controls.

Clones were sequenced by immunoSEQ multiplex PCR, and TCRdb holds only the in-frame ones, with some missing. The repertoire includes more than 150,000 clones, approximately 91% of them detected once, and about 1.6% sits in the top ten. The analysis combined second doses at about 4 or about 12 weeks. A word on this clone: Its target is not known.

The source is an adult who received the AZD1222 COVID-19 vaccine. The chain employs TRBV7-3 and TRBJ1-6; 7 bases are shared with TRBD1. The starting material was peripheral blood, obtained 28 days after the second AZD1222 dose. CDR3 bases: TGTGCCAGCAGCCACGGACAGGTTAATTCACCCCTCCACTTT. Translated, it gives CASSHGQVNSPLHF. Full variable domain (remainder filled in from reference TRBV7-3 and TRBJ1-6): GAGVSQTPSNKVTEKGKYVELRCDPISGHTALYWYRQSLGQGPEFLIYFQGTGAADDSGLPNDRFFAVRPEGSVSTLKIQRTERGDSAVYLCASSHGQVNSPLHFGNGTRLTVT.